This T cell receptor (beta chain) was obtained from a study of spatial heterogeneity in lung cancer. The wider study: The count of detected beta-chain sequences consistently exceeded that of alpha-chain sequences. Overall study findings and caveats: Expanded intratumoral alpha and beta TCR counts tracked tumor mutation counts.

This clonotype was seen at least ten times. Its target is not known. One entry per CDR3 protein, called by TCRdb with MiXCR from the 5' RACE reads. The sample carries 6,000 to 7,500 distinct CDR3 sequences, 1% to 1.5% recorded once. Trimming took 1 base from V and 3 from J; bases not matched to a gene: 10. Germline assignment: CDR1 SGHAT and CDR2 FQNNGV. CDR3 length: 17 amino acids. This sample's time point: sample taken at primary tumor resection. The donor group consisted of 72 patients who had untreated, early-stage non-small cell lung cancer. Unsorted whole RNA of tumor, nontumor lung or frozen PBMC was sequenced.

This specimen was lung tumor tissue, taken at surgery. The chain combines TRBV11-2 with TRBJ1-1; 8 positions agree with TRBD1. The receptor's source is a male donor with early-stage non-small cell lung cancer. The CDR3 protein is CASSLAAGQGRDTEAFF. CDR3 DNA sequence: TGTGCCAGCAGCTTAGCGGCCGGACAGGGAAGGGACACTGAAGCTTTCTTT.